The 30 T cell receptor beta chains in this list originate from one sample, sequenced in a study of blood T cells in healthy people across ages. For the second PCR, which ran for about 6 to 12 cycles, a sample-barcoded 5' primer and a J-beta primer mix were used. Using its own MiXCR run on the 5' RACE reads, TCRdb lists one record per CDR3 protein. This sample has about 600,000 distinct CDR3 sequences, with 45% to 55% found just once. The material sequenced was blood. The source is a man of 80 years or more in good health.

This clonotype was observed a few times. The chain is built from TRBV4-1 and TRBJ1-2; no firm D call. This CDR3 comprises 14 residues. The ends were cut back, 5 bases at V and 0 bases at J, with 10 bases in the middle. Per germline, CDR1 MGHRA and CDR2 YSYEKL. The CDR3, as DNA: TGCGCCAGCAGCATTCCAGGAACTAACTATGGCTACACCTTC. Protein: CASSIPGTNYGYTF.

This clonotype has a handful of counts. The rearrangement links TRBV6-5 to TRBJ2-3, with D tentatively TRBD1 or TRBD2 (5 bases each). Germline V CDR1 and CDR2: MNHEY, SVGAGI. V was trimmed by 5 bases and J by 0 bases, leaving 12 bases between them. This CDR3 has 15 residues. The CDR3 loop is CASSARGPSTDTQYF. CDR3 bases: TGTGCCAGCAGTGCACGGGGACCTAGCACAGATACGCAGTATTTT.

The rearrangement joins TRBV30 to TRBJ2-1; 9 bases fit TRBD1. This CDR3 is built from 13 residues. Trimming cost V 6 bases and J 6 bases; bases outside gene matches: 6. Germline V gene sequence: CDR1 GTSNPN, CDR2 SVGIG (reference sequence). The CDR3 here is CACEQGAFNEQFF. Here the CDR3 DNA reads TGTGCCTGTGAACAGGGGGCGTTCAATGAGCAGTTCTTC.

This clonotype was counted between two and nine times. The rearrangement uses TRBV7-2 and TRBJ2-5, with TRBD2 identical over 13 bases. The end of the DNA aligns better with TRBJ2-7, so the J call may be wrong. The germline V gene encodes CDR1 SGHTA and CDR2 FQGNSA. The length of the CDR3 is 16 residues. The CDR3, as DNA: TGTGCCAGCAGCACCCGACTAGCGGGAGGTTTCTACGAGCAGTACTTC. It translates to CASSTRLAGGFYEQYF.

In this sample, this clonotype turned up many times. The CDR3 DNA reads TGTGCCAGCTGGAGAGGGAGAGGAGATACGCAGTATTTT. This encodes CASWRGRGDTQYF. This sequence joins TRBV6-5 and TRBJ2-3; a possible D gene is TRBD2 (5 bases). The CDR3 is 13 residues long. The germline V gene has CDR1 MNHEY and CDR2 SVGAGI. V shed 8 bases and J shed 5 bases, with 14 bases lying between them.

The sample holds a few counts of this clonotype. The chain has TRBV5-1 and TRBJ2-6; the D gene is possibly TRBD1 (6 bases). The ends were cut back, 4 bases at V and 4 bases at J, with 15 bases in the middle. Germline V gene data show CDR1 as SGHRS and CDR2 as YFSETQ. This CDR3 comprises 16 residues. The CDR3 region has the DNA TGCGCCAGCAGCCGTACAGGGAATCGCGGGGCCAACGTCCTGACTTTC. It encodes CASSRTGNRGANVLTF.

On this clonotype: A read error may explain this, as a much larger clone is one base away. The J gene is TRBJ2-7, the V gene TRBV28; D remains unclear. Trimming shortened V by 5 bases and J by 7 bases, and 15 bases separated the two germline ends. Per the germline V gene, CDR1 is MDHEN and CDR2 is SYDVKM. The CDR3 has 13 residues. The CDR3 nucleotides read TGTGCCAGCAGTCCCTCTCCGGATACTGAGCAGTACTTC. This sequence encodes CASSPSPDTEQYF.

This clonotype appeared many times. A single base separates this from a much larger clone, so it may be a read error. The rearrangement uses TRBV12-3 or TRBV12-4 and TRBJ2-5; the D is unclear. Between the trimmed V and J ends, which lost 1 base and 11 bases, there was a span of 11 bases. This CDR3 is built from 12 residues. The CDR3 is CASSLDPNEQYF. CDR3 nucleotide sequence: TGTGCCAGCAGTTTAGATCCCAATGAGCAGTACTTC.

This sequence joins TRBV21-1 and TRBJ2-1. TRBV21-1 is a listed pseudogene. The CDR3 consists of 16 residues. The CDR3, as DNA: TGTGCCAGCAGCGGAAAGGGCGTTAGCTCCTACAATGAGCAGTTCTTC. It encodes CASSGKGVSSYNEQFF.

The rearrangement uses TRBV9 and TRBJ2-6, with D tentatively TRBD1 (6 bases). Germline CDR1 and CDR2: SGDLS and YYNGEE. Trimming removed 3 bases at V and 1 base at J, with 11 bases between. The CDR3 consists of 16 residues. The CDR3: CASSGTQGSGANVLTF. The CDR3 region has the DNA TGTGCCAGCAGCGGAACACAGGGATCTGGGGCCAACGTCCTGACTTTC.

V and J are TRBV20-1 and TRBJ2-1, with 7 positions matching TRBD2. In germline, CDR1 is DFQATT, CDR2 SNEGSKA (reference sequence). CDR3 length: 16 residues. V trimming: 0 bases; J trimming: 13 bases; junction bases outside the gene matches: 18. The CDR3, as DNA: TGCAGTGCTAGAGATGGGGGTTCTAGCGGAGGAGAGACCCAGTTCTTC. This translates into CSARDGGSSGGETQFF.

This rearrangement joins TRBV9 to TRBJ2-1; no reliable D call. This CDR3 spans 13 amino acids. Germline CDR1 is SGDLS and CDR2 is YYNGEE. V was trimmed by 3 bases and J by 4 bases, leaving 8 bases between them. As DNA, the CDR3 is TGTGCCAGCAGCGCCCGACCTTACAATGAGCAGTTCTTC. Protein product: CASSARPYNEQFF.

The chain has TRBV7-2 and TRBJ2-7; perhaps TRBD1 as D (5 bases). Germline V CDR1 and CDR2: SGHTA, FQGNSA. CDR3 length: 14 amino acids. Between the trimmed V and J ends, which lost 3 bases and 2 bases, there was a span of 11 bases. The CDR3 protein is CASSFSRGTYEQYF. The CDR3 DNA reads as TGTGCCAGCAGCTTCTCAAGGGGCACCTACGAGCAGTACTTC.

This clonotype was counted between two and nine times. The chain has TRBV6-5 and TRBJ2-7, with TRBD1 as a possible D gene (6 bases). CDR1 and CDR2 (germline): MNHEY, SVGAGI. The CDR3 sequence is 15 residues long. V shed 4 bases and J shed 3 bases, with 16 bases lying between them. Written as DNA, the CDR3 is TGTGCCAGCAGTTCTAGCCGGGACAACTTCTACGAGCAGTACTTC. It is translated as CASSSSRDNFYEQYF.

This clonotype was counted only a few times. The chain carries TRBV2 and TRBJ2-1; 13 positions agree with TRBD2. Trimming took 5 bases from V and 9 from J; bases not matched to a gene: 7. Germline V gives CDR1 SNHLY, CDR2 FYNNEI. There are 15 residues in the CDR3. The CDR3 DNA reads TGTGCCAGCAGTTGGACTAGCGGGAGTCGTAGTGAGCAGTTCTTC. Translation gives CASSWTSGSRSEQFF.

The rearrangement uses TRBV7-2 and TRBJ1-2; D perhaps matches TRBD1 (5 bases). Germline V lookup: CDR1 SGHTA, CDR2 FQGNSA. The CDR3 is 13 amino acids. V lost 5 bases to trimming and J lost 8 bases, with 15 bases between them. This CDR3 is CASSVRDLGGYTF. Here the CDR3 DNA reads TGTGCCAGCAGCGTCCGGGACCTAGGAGGCTACACCTTC.

J is TRBJ1-6 and V is TRBV2; 9 nucleotides align to TRBD1. Losses at the gene ends were 1 base for V and 4 bases for J; bases not matched to a gene: 2. This CDR3 region has 16 residues. Looked up from germline, CDR1 is SNHLY and CDR2 is FYNNEI. CDR3 amino acids: CASSEDRGHYNSPLHF. CDR3 DNA: TGTGCCAGCAGTGAAGACAGGGGGCATTATAATTCACCCCTCCACTTT.

CDR3 sequence: CASSQGRSEQYF. CDR3 DNA: TGCGCCAGCAGCCAAGGGCGGTCCGAGCAGTACTTC. The rearrangement links TRBV4-3 to TRBJ2-4, with D unresolved. The better agreement between TRBJ2-7 and the DNA end casts doubt on the J call. Per the germline V gene, CDR1 is LGHNA and CDR2 is YSLEER. The CDR3 totals 12 residues.

This clonotype was counted a single time. The rearrangement uses TRBV5-1 and TRBJ2-7; D not certain. Trimming removed 3 bases from V and 3 bases from J, with 7 bases in between. CDR1 is SGHRS, CDR2 YFSETQ, per germline. This CDR3 region has 12 residues. The CDR3: CASSSQVYEQYF. In DNA form, the CDR3 reads TGCGCCAGCAGCTCCCAAGTCTACGAGCAGTACTTC.

This clonotype was recorded at least ten times. The chain carries TRBV7-9 and TRBJ2-7, with D uncertain. V was shortened by 2 bases and J by 0 bases, with 8 bases between the two germline ends. This CDR3 contains 14 residues. Looked up from germline, CDR1 is SEHNR and CDR2 is FQNEAQ (reference sequence). CDR3 DNA sequence: TGTGCCAGCAGCTTAATGCCGGACTCCTACGAGCAGTACTTC. Translating it yields CASSLMPDSYEQYF. The variable domain in full, completed from reference TRBV7-9 and TRBJ2-7, reads DTGVSQNPRHKITKRGQNVTFRCDPISEHNRLYWYRQTLGQGPEFLTYFQNEAQLEKSRLLSDRFSAERPKGSFSTLEIQRTEQGDSAMYLCASSLMPDSYEQYFGPGTRLTVT.

This chain uses TRBV4-3 with TRBJ2-2; TRBD2 agrees at 9 bases. This CDR3 contains 14 residues. Germline lookup yields CDR1 LGHNA and CDR2 YSLEER. With V trimmed by 1 base and J by 11 bases, 5 bases remained unmatched. Here the CDR3 DNA reads TGCGCCAGCAGCCAAGGCGGGAGGGGCGAAGAGCTGTTTTTT. This gives the protein CASSQGGRGEELFF.

Only a few counts were recorded for this clonotype. The chain uses TRBV6-6 and TRBJ2-7; no definite D call. V was clipped by 2 bases and J by 6 bases, with 8 bases between them. Germline V gene data show CDR1 as MNHNY and CDR2 as SVGAGI (reference sequence). The CDR3 length is 12 residues. The CDR3 bases are TGTGCCAGCAGTTACGGGAACACCGAGCAGTACTTC. Encoded protein: CASSYGNTEQYF.

In its sample, this clonotype was seen a few times. The chain recombines TRBV4-3 with TRBJ2-1; D unresolved. The CDR3 runs 12 residues. Germline values: CDR1 LGHNA, CDR2 YSLEER. Trimming shortened V by 0 bases and J by 13 bases, and 10 bases separated the two germline ends. This CDR3 reads CASSQDRRFQFF. For the CDR3, the DNA is TGCGCCAGCAGCCAAGATCGGCGCTTTCAGTTCTTC.

A few counts support this clonotype. This chain links TRBV20-1 with TRBJ2-3; 7 nucleotides align to TRBD2. The CDR3 contains 15 residues. The junction had 8 bases not matched to a gene; V was cut back by 3 bases and J by 2 bases. Germline V gives CDR1 DFQATT, CDR2 SNEGSKA (reference sequence). CDR3 sequence: CSARKSGTPTDTQYF. Here the CDR3 DNA reads TGCAGTGCTAGGAAGAGCGGGACCCCCACAGATACGCAGTATTTT.

The chain joins TRBV24-1 to TRBJ2-1; D is unresolved. V lost 0 bases to trimming and J lost 0 bases, with 8 bases between them. The germline V gene has CDR1 KGHDR and CDR2 SFDVKD. This CDR3 contains 16 residues. The DNA for the CDR3 is TGTGCCACCAGTGATTTGACCGCGAGCTCCTACAATGAGCAGTTCTTC. Protein: CATSDLTASSYNEQFF.

The table lists this clonotype with a few counts. V is TRBV5-6 and J is TRBJ2-5; 7 bases are a match to TRBD1. The CDR3 runs to 14 residues. Germline trimming cut 4 bases from V and 1 base from J; bases unmatched to any gene: 4. The germline V gene encodes CDR1 SGHDT and CDR2 YYEEEE. The CDR3 loop is CASSTTGTQETQYF. Here the CDR3 DNA reads TGTGCCAGCAGCACGACAGGGACCCAAGAGACCCAGTACTTC.

This clonotype was counted a few times. The chain joins TRBV20-1 to TRBJ2-3; 11 nucleotides match TRBD1. Looked up from germline, CDR1 is DFQATT and CDR2 is SNEGSKA (reference sequence). V lost 2 bases and J lost 7; bases outside the gene matches: 5. This CDR3 has 14 residues. CDR3 loop: CSARWDRGMNTQYF. The DNA for the CDR3 is TGCAGTGCTAGATGGGACAGGGGGATGAATACGCAGTATTTT.

This chain connects TRBV4-3 to TRBJ2-5; TRBD2 agrees at 10 bases. CDR1 and CDR2 from the germline V gene are LGHNA and YSLEER. The V gene end was trimmed by 0 bases and the J gene end by 0 bases; junction bases not matched to a gene: 10. The CDR3 is 19 amino acids. CDR3 in DNA: TGCGCCAGCAGCCAAGATCAAATAGCGGGGGGACAGTACCAAGAGACCCAGTACTTC. Translating gives CASSQDQIAGGQYQETQYF.

As for this clonotype: Given a much more abundant clone one base away, this may be a read error. The rearrangement links TRBV20-1 to TRBJ2-5; TRBD2 aligns across 9 bases. This CDR3 has 14 residues. V trimming: 4 bases; J trimming: 13 bases; junction bases outside the gene matches: 16. From germline, CDR1 is DFQATT and CDR2 SNEGSKA (reference sequence). For the CDR3, the DNA is TGCAGTGCTACCCGGTTAGCGGGAGCAAGCGAGCGGTACTTC. Its protein product is CSATRLAGASERYF.

This chain links TRBV27 with TRBJ2-4; a possible D gene is TRBD1 (7 bases). The J call may be faulty, since TRBJ2-7 better matches the DNA end. Germline CDR1 is MNHEY and CDR2 is SMNVEV (reference sequence). The CDR3 sequence is 15 residues long. CDR3 residues: CASSSHRGGVYEQYF. The CDR3 DNA follows: TGTGCCAGCAGCTCCCACAGGGGCGGGGTCTACGAGCAGTACTTC.